Listed here are 8 T cell receptor beta chains from one sample, sequenced in a study of blood T cell repertoires in COVID-19. TCRdb's table, derived via immunoSEQ multiplex PCR, lists solely in-frame clones and lacks some. The sample yields around 140,000 clones, approximately 86% seen once. What was sequenced was peripheral blood. The receptor set was obtained from a woman in her 70s with COVID-19, enrolled during active disease.

In its sample, this clone was seen a few times. The chain couples TRBV29-1 to TRBJ2-1; 7 bases fit TRBD2. V dropped 2 bases and J dropped 7; count of bases not matched to a gene: 11. The CDR3 sequence is 15 residues long. Germline V gives CDR1 SQVTM, CDR2 ANQGSEA. CDR3 sequence (DNA): TGCAGCGTTGAATCCCGGTGGACTAGTGTAAATGAGCAGTTCTTC. Its translation: CSVESRWTSVNEQFF.

This clone was found once. CDR3 amino acids: CASSPERSRDQPQHF. The CDR3 nucleotides are TGTGCCAGCAGCCCTGAACGGAGCCGGGATCAGCCCCAGCATTTT. This rearrangement joins TRBV7-8 to TRBJ1-5; D is unresolved. Per germline, CDR1 SGHVS and CDR2 FQNEAQ. The CDR3 is 15 amino acids. V lost 5 bases and J 5 bases, leaving 16 bases between the germline ends. Variable domain in full (rest from reference TRBV7-8 and TRBJ1-5): GAGVSQSPRYKVAKRGQDVALRCDPISGHVSLFWYQQALGQGPEFLTYFQNEAQLDKSGLPSDRFFAERPEGSVSTLKIQRTQQEDSAVYLCASSPERSRDQPQHFGDGTRLSIL.

The rearrangement uses TRBV4-1 and TRBJ1-6, with 7 bases matching TRBD1. V shed 3 bases, J shed 7 bases, and the junction held 6 bases outside the gene matches. The CDR3 has 15 amino acids. Germline CDR1 is MGHRA and CDR2 is YSYEKL. The CDR3 loop reads CASSQDPTGNSPLHF. DNA of the CDR3: TGCGCCAGCAGCCAGGATCCGACAGGGAATTCACCCCTCCACTTT.

This chain links TRBV11-2 with TRBJ1-2; D is perhaps TRBD1 (5 bases). Germline values: CDR1 SGHAT, CDR2 FQNNGV. The CDR3 consists of 15 residues. V dropped 5 bases and J dropped 7 bases, with 20 bases sitting between them. In nucleotides, the CDR3 is TGTGCCAGCAGCGCCCGGGACTCATTCCGGAGTGGCTACACCTTC. Amino acid sequence: CASSARDSFRSGYTF.

The V gene is TRBV15, the J gene TRBJ1-5, with 7 bases matching TRBD1. This CDR3 spans 15 amino acids. Trimming took 0 bases from V and 5 from J; bases not matched to a gene: 4. CDR1 LNHNV and CDR2 YYDKDF come from the germline V gene (reference sequence). The CDR3 loop reads CATSREGRGDQPQHF. As DNA, the CDR3 is TGTGCCACCAGCAGAGAGGGCAGGGGGGATCAGCCCCAGCATTTT. The variable domain in full, with the rest retrieved from reference TRBV15 and TRBJ1-5, is DAMVIQNPRYQVTQFGKPVTLSCSQTLNHNVMYWYQQKSSQAPKLLFHYYDKDFNNEADTPDNFQSRRPNTSFCFLDIRSPGLGDTAMYLCATSREGRGDQPQHFGDGTRLSIL.

The V and J genes are TRBV7-2 and TRBJ1-2, with D unresolved. Germline V gene lookup returns CDR1 SGHTA and CDR2 FQGNSA. The CDR3 has 13 amino acids. Deletions cut 7 bases from V and 4 bases from J, with 13 bases between. CDR3 loop: CASTHEETYGYTF. CDR3 coding DNA: TGTGCCAGCACCCACGAGGAGACCTATGGCTACACCTTC.

V usage is TRBV5-1 and J usage is TRBJ2-1, with D possibly matching TRBD2 (5 bases). Trimming took off 3 bases at V and 4 bases at J, with 11 bases between the two ends. There are 14 residues in the CDR3. From germline, CDR1 is SGHRS and CDR2 YFSETQ. CDR3 coding DNA: TGCGCCAGCAGCTGGGAGTCCTCTTACAATGAGCAGTTCTTC. Protein: CASSWESSYNEQFF.

V is TRBV7-3 and J is TRBJ2-5; no definite D call. The ends were cut back, 4 bases at V and 5 bases at J, with 14 bases in the middle. The CDR3 sequence is 14 residues long. Germline V gene data show CDR1 as SGHTA and CDR2 as FQGTGA. The CDR3 sequence is CASSSTGSRETQYF. In DNA, the CDR3 is TGTGCCAGCAGCTCAACGGGCTCACGCGAGACCCAGTACTTC.